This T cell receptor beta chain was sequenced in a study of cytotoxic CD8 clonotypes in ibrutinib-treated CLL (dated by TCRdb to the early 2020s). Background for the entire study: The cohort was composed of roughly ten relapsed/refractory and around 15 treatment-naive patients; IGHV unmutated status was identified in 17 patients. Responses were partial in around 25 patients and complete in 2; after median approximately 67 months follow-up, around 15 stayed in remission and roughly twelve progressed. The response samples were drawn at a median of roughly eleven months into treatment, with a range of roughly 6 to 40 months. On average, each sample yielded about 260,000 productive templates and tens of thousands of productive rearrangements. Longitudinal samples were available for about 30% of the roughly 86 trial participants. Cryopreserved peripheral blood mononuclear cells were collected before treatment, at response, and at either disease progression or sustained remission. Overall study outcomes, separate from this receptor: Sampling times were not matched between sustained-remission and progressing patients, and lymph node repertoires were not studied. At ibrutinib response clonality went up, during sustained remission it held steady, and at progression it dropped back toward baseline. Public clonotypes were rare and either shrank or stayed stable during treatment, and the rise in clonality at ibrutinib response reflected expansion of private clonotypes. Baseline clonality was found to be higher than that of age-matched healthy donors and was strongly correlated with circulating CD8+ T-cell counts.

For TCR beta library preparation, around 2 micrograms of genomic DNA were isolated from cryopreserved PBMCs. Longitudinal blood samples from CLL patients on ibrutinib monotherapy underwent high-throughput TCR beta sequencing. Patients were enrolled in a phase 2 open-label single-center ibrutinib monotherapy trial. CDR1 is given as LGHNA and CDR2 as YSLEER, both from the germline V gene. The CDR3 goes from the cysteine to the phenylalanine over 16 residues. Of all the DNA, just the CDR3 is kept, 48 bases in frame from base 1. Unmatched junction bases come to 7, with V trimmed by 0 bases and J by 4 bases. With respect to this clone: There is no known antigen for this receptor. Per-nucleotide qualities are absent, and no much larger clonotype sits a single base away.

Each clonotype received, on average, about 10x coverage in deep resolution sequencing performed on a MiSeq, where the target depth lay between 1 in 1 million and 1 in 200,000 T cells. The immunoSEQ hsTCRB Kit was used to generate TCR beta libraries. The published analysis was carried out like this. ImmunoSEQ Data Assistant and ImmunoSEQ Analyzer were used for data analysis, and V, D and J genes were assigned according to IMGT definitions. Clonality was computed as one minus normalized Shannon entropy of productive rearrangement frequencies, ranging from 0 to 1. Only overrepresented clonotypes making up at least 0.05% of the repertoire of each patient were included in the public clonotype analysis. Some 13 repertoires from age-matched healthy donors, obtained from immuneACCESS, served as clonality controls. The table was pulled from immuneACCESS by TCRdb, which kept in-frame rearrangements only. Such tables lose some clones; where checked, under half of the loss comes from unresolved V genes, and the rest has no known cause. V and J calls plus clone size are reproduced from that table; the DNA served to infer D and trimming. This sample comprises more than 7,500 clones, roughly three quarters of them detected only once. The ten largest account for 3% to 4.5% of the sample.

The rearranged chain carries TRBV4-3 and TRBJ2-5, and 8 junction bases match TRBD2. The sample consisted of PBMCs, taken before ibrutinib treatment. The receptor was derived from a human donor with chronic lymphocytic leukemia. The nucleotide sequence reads TGCGCCAGCAGCCAAGATGGCGGGGGGTTCTCAGAGACCCAGTACTTC. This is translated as CASSQDGGGFSETQYF.